This is a list of T cell receptor beta chains from one sample in a study of T cell repertoires in cytomegalovirus infection. A single record per CDR3 protein comes from TCRdb applying MiXCR to the reads. The sample contains hundreds of thousands of distinct CDR3 sequences, under 40% of which appear only once. What was sequenced was PBMCs. These receptors originate from a human donor in good health (CMV status not recorded). Some clones in this sample may be carry-over from other donors' samples. The CDR3 runs from the conserved cysteine through the conserved F or W. Each record gives: V gene, D gene, J gene, CDR3 protein. D genes are given only for firm matches.

>TRBV7-2|-|TRBJ2-1
CASSLRRGRGNEQFF
>TRBV6-1|-|TRBJ2-1
CASGGLAYNEQFF
>TRBV28|-|TRBJ2-7
CDSRSGFLAYEQYF
>TRBV10-3|-|TRBJ1-4
CAISGQGAEKLFF
>TRBV5-4|-|TRBJ2-7
CASSLMGVRSAYEQYF
>TRBV6-5|-|TRBJ2-2
CASSISRTGELFF
>TRBV28|TRBD1|TRBJ1-5
CASSLIRGGQPQHF
>TRBV7-7|-|TRBJ2-1
CASSLGAPSSYNEQFF
>TRBV12-3/TRBV12-4|TRBD1|TRBJ2-7
CASSLGRQGFNEQYF
>TRBV5-1|-|TRBJ2-2
CASNDGGNTGELFF
>TRBV6-1|-|TRBJ1-2
CASSDPGTTRPGGYTF
>TRBV15|TRBD2|TRBJ2-1
CATSRDTAGYEQFF
>TRBV2|-|TRBJ1-3
CASSESQVLNTIYF
>TRBV7-2|-|TRBJ2-3
CASSLRGKDTQYF
>TRBV6-2/TRBV6-3|-|TRBJ2-2
CASSYNLGRTNTGELFF
>TRBV5-3|TRBD2|TRBJ2-5
CASSLSGRGSGGPQETQYF
>TRBV12-3/TRBV12-4|TRBD2|TRBJ2-1
CASTTRLAGGTNEQFF
>TRBV7-6|-|TRBJ1-5
CALGRSNQPQHF
>TRBV5-1|TRBD1|TRBJ2-5
CASSQGQGFMQTQYF
>TRBV19|TRBD1|TRBJ1-2
CASSIAGQGARGYTF
>TRBV27|TRBD2|TRBJ2-7
CASSFGASGSNSYEQYF
>TRBV19|-|TRBJ1-2
CASSPKNDRYHYGYTF
>TRBV2|TRBD1|TRBJ1-1
CASSKSRQGSTEAFF
>TRBV7-8|-|TRBJ2-3
CASSLNRVPDTQYF
>TRBV19|-|TRBJ1-5
CASNRLGDQPQHF
>TRBV12-3/TRBV12-4|-|TRBJ2-1
CASGTLGTYNEQFF
>TRBV7-8|-|TRBJ2-1
CASSSKWNEQFF
>TRBV28|-|TRBJ1-4
CASSFLTDEKLFF
>TRBV24-1|TRBD1|TRBJ2-3
CATTSGTGGNTDTQYF
>TRBV20-1|TRBD2|TRBJ2-3
CSAAPGLAGVRADTQYF
>TRBV10-3|-|TRBJ1-1
CAITRGPFGGTEAFF
>TRBV30|-|TRBJ2-1
CAWTLINSGDYNEQFF
>TRBV2|-|TRBJ1-1
CASSDNGQEAFF
>TRBV11-2|TRBD1|TRBJ1-4
CASKTGTGLNEKLFF
>TRBV28|-|TRBJ1-4
CASSHGTDAGEEKLFF
>TRBV18|-|TRBJ1-1
CASSPAGTVNTEAFF
>TRBV5-1|TRBD1|TRBJ1-1
CASSLGDRVMEAFF
>TRBV9|-|TRBJ1-2
CASSDPGLTDGYTF
>TRBV6-1|TRBD1|TRBJ1-5
CASIERSGGNHPQHF
>TRBV5-1|TRBD1|TRBJ2-3
CASRRQGVTDTQYF
>TRBV2|TRBD1|TRBJ1-5
CASKGQPNQPQHF
>TRBV29-1|-|TRBJ2-1
CSAGTYNEQFF
>TRBV6-1|-|TRBJ2-2
CAVTAGAANTGELFF
>TRBV4-1|-|TRBJ2-5
CASSRPQETQYF
>TRBV4-1|-|TRBJ1-2
CASSQGGTGSYYGYTF
>TRBV7-6|TRBD1|TRBJ2-2
CASSVLQGDPGELFF
>TRBV28|-|TRBJ1-1
CASTPSRLTEAFF
>TRBV29-1|-|TRBJ2-1
CSVGESSYNEQFF
>TRBV4-1|TRBD1|TRBJ2-5
CASGEGQGVLGKTQYF
>TRBV6-1|-|TRBJ1-4
CASTKSRHRDLTEKLFF
>TRBV7-6|-|TRBJ2-1
CASSLNVGGSSYNEQFF
>TRBV7-2|-|TRBJ2-1
CASSSPDAYNEQSF
>TRBV4-1|TRBD2|TRBJ2-3
CASSQPSGRTRTDTQYF
>TRBV28|-|TRBJ2-1
CASRSTLVNEQFF
>TRBV6-5|-|TRBJ2-1
CASSYVGAGRISEQFF